This T cell receptor (beta chain) was sequenced in a study of CD8 T cells in Susac syndrome. In contrast to the negatively isolated CD8+ and CD4+ T cells, TEMRA cells were FACS-enriched. Germline V gives CDR1 SGHTA, CDR2 FQGNSA. V lost 2 bases and J lost 4, with 5 bases in between. The CDR3 is made up of 13 amino acids. RNA totalling roughly 0.45 to 1 ug underwent reverse transcription with random hexamers. TCRdb re-called the immunoSEQ multiplex PCR reads with MiXCR, one entry per CDR3 protein. The data show 95,000 to 150,000 distinct CDR3 sequences, with 85% to 95% seen just once and about 0.28% held by the top ten.

The V call is TRBV7-2, the J call TRBJ2-2; D remains ambiguous. This receptor was taken from a human donor with Susac syndrome. The source material was CD8+ T cells from PBMCs. The CDR3 DNA sequence: TGTGCCAGCAGCTTAAAACCCACCGGGGAGCTGTTTTTT. Its protein product is CASSLKPTGELFF.